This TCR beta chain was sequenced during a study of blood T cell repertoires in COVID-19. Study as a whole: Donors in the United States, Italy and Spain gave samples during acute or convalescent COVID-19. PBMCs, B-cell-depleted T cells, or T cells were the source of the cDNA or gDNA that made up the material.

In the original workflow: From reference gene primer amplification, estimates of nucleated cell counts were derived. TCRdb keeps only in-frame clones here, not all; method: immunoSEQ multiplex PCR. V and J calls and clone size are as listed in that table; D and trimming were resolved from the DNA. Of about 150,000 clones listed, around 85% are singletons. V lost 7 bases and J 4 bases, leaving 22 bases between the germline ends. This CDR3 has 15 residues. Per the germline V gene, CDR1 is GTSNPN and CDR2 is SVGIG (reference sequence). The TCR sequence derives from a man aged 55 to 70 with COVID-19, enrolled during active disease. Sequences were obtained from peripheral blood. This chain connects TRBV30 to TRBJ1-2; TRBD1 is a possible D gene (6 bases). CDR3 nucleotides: TGTGCCTCATCACAAGCGGGACAAGGATCCTATGGCTACACCTTC. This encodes CASSQAGQGSYGYTF.